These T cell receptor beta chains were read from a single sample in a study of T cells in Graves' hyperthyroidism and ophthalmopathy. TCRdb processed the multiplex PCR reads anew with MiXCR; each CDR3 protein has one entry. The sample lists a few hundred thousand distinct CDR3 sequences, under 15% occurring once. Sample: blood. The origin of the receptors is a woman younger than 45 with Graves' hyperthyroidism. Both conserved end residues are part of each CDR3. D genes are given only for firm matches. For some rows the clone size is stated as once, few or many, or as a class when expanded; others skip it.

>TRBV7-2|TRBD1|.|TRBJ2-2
TGTGCCAGCAGCTCACGGGGGACAGGGACCTACACCGGGGAGCTGTTTTTT
CASSSRGTGTYTGELFF
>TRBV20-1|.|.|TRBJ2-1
TGCAGTGCTAGAGAATGGAGGACTCAGACACATGAGCAGTTCTTC
CSAREWRTQTHEQFF
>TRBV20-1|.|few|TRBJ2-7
TGCAGTGCTAGAACCTGGACAGCCCAGGGATTACTCGAGCAGTACTTC
CSARTWTAQGLLEQYF
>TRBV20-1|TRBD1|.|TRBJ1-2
TGCAGTGTTAGTCTGCCGACAGGGGTAGTCGGCTACACCTTC
CSVSLPTGVVGYTF
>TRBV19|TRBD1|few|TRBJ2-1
TGTGCCAGTAGCTTGATTGCCGGGACAGCCTACAATGAGCAGTTCTTC
CASSLIAGTAYNEQFF
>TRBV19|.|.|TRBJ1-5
TGTGCCATATCGGCGAGAGGTGGTCAGCCCCAGCATTTT
CAISARGGQPQHF
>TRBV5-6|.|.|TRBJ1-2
TGTGCCAGCAGCTTGGATGGTCGGAACCCTAACTATGGCTACACCTTC
CASSLDGRNPNYGYTF
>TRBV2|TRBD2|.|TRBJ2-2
TGTGCCAGCAGTGAAACACCGGGACTAGCGGATACCGGGGAGCTGTTTTTT
CASSETPGLADTGELFF
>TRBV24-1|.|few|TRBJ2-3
TGTGCCACCAGTGATTCCCCTTTGGATACGCAGTATTTT
CATSDSPLDTQYF
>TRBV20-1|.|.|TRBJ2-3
TGCAGTGCTCCCGTGAGCTACACAGATACGCAGTATTTT
CSAPVSYTDTQYF
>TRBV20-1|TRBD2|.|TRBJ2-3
TGCAGTGCACCCCTAGCGGGAGGGAAGACAGATACGCAGTATTTT
CSAPLAGGKTDTQYF
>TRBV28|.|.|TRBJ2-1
TGTGCCAGCATGTCAAGGGGAGTCAGCATAATTGAGCAGTTCTTC
CASMSRGVSIIEQFF
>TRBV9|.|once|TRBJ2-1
TGTGCCAGCAGCGTGTCCGAATCGGGACACAAATACAATGAGCAGTTCTTC
CASSVSESGHKYNEQFF
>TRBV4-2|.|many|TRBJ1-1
TGTGCCAGCAGCCAAGATCCGGGGCTGAACACTGAAGCTTTCTTT
CASSQDPGLNTEAFF